Shown below are 11 T cell receptor beta chains from a single sample sequenced in a study of blood T cell repertoires in COVID-19. This table comes from immunoSEQ multiplex PCR, and its TCRdb copy is limited to in-frame clones, with some not included. Counted here are hundreds of thousands of clones, 89% occurring once; the ten biggest clones make up roughly 8.9%. Sequenced input: PBMCs or T cells enriched from blood (not recorded which). Receptors originate from a middle-aged woman who had recovered from COVID-19.

V and J are TRBV5-1 and TRBJ2-7; 7 positions match TRBD2. CDR1 is SGHRS, CDR2 YFSETQ, per germline. V shed 3 bases, J shed 3 bases, and the junction held 6 bases outside the gene matches. The CDR3 covers 14 residues. The CDR3 nucleotides are TGCGCCAGCAGCTCTTCTAGCGGATTCTACGAGCAGTACTTC. It encodes CASSSSSGFYEQYF.

The rearrangement uses TRBV2 and TRBJ1-5; TRBD1 might be the D (6 bases). This CDR3 contains 12 residues. The V end lost 3 bases, the J end lost 11 bases, and 11 bases lay between the germline ends. The germline V gene encodes CDR1 SNHLY and CDR2 FYNNEI. This chain's CDR3 is CASSDLEGAQHF. CDR3 nucleotide sequence: TGTGCCAGCAGTGACCTTGAGGGGGCCCAGCATTTT. The complete variable domain, with remaining parts taken from reference TRBV2 and TRBJ1-5, reads EPEVTQTPSHQVTQMGQEVILRCVPISNHLYFYWYRQILGQKVEFLVSFYNNEISEKSEIFDDQFSVERPDGSNFTLKIRSTKLEDSAMYFCASSDLEGAQHFGDGTRLSIL.

The rearrangement uses TRBV18 and TRBJ2-1; no firm D call. The CDR3 is made up of 16 amino acids. V was cut by 3 bases and J by 3 bases, with 15 bases left in between. Per germline, CDR1 KGHSH and CDR2 LQKENI. The CDR3 here is CASSPLLGTNYNEQFF. The CDR3 DNA follows: TGTGCCAGCTCACCCCTGCTAGGTACTAACTACAATGAGCAGTTCTTC. Filled out from reference TRBV18 and TRBJ2-1, the complete variable domain reads NAGVMQNPRHLVRRRGQEARLRCSPMKGHSHVYWYRQLPEEGLKFMVYLQKENIIDESGMPKERFSAEFPKEGPSILRIQQVVRGDSAAYFCASSPLLGTNYNEQFFGPGTRLTVL.

The genes are TRBV27 and TRBJ2-7; 8 nucleotides match TRBD2. Germline V gives CDR1 MNHEY, CDR2 SMNVEV (reference sequence). V dropped 6 bases and J dropped 5; count of bases not matched to a gene: 9. CDR3 length: 14 amino acids. The CDR3: CASRGRLALDEQYF. The DNA of the CDR3 is TGTGCCAGCAGAGGTCGACTAGCGCTAGACGAGCAGTACTTC.

This chain joins TRBV18 and TRBJ1-3; no clear D gene. CDR3 length: 12 amino acids. Germline V lookup: CDR1 KGHSH, CDR2 LQKENI. Trimming took 3 bases from V and 3 from J, leaving 3 bases between them. This CDR3 reads CASSPRGNTIYF. In DNA form, the CDR3 reads TGTGCCAGCTCACCTCGTGGAAACACCATATATTTT. Complete variable domain (other parts from reference TRBV18 and TRBJ1-3): NAGVMQNPRHLVRRRGQEARLRCSPMKGHSHVYWYRQLPEEGLKFMVYLQKENIIDESGMPKERFSAEFPKEGPSILRIQQVVRGDSAAYFCASSPRGNTIYFGEGSWLTVV.

The CDR3: CASSGTVYNEQFF. As DNA, the CDR3 is TGTGCCAGTAGTGGGACAGTCTACAATGAGCAGTTCTTC. The chain joins TRBV19 to TRBJ2-1, with 7 bases aligning to TRBD1. The V and J ends lost 5 bases and 3 bases, in that order; junction bases with no gene match: 1. The CDR3 contains 13 residues. The V gene's germline CDR1 is LNHDA and CDR2 SQIVND (reference sequence).

The rearrangement joins TRBV19 to TRBJ1-4, with D unresolved. The CDR3 runs to 13 residues. Germline V gene data show CDR1 as LNHDA and CDR2 as SQIVND (reference sequence). V lost 3 bases to trimming and J lost 8 bases, with 10 bases between them. The DNA for the CDR3 is TGTGCCAGTAGTATCGGGGATGGCGAAAAACTGTTTTTT. Translated, it gives CASSIGDGEKLFF. The full variable domain, its missing parts supplied by reference TRBV19 and TRBJ1-4, is DGGITQSPKYLFRKEGQNVTLSCEQNLNHDAMYWYRQDPGQGLRLIYYSQIVNDFQKGDIAEGYSVSREKKESFPLTVTSAQKNPTAFYLCASSIGDGEKLFFGSGTQLSVL.

V and J are TRBV19 and TRBJ2-1, with 7 bases lining up with TRBD2. The CDR3 loop spans 13 amino acids. J lost 12 bases, V lost 5 bases, and 10 bases had no gene match. Germline loops: CDR1 LNHDA, CDR2 SQIVND (reference sequence). The CDR3 sequence is CASSFSGAQGQFF. The CDR3 DNA is TGTGCCAGTAGTTTCAGCGGGGCCCAGGGGCAGTTCTTC.

This sequence joins TRBV7-2 and TRBJ2-1; 12 positions match TRBD2. Per germline, CDR1 SGHTA and CDR2 FQGNSA. V trimming: 1 base; J trimming: 8 bases; junction bases outside the gene matches: 0. This CDR3 contains 14 residues. The CDR3: CASSLGLAGDEQFF. The CDR3 DNA reads TGTGCCAGCAGCTTAGGACTAGCGGGAGATGAGCAGTTCTTC.

The rearrangement links TRBV6-6 to TRBJ1-1; the D is unclear. The CDR3 covers 13 residues. The germline CDR1 and CDR2 sequences are MNHNY and SVGAGI (reference sequence). Trimming shortened V by 7 bases and J by 3 bases, and 12 bases separated the two germline ends. Written as DNA, the CDR3 is TGTGCCAGCAATTCACCTCCGGACACTGAAGCTTTCTTT. It yields the protein CASNSPPDTEAFF.

The V gene is TRBV6-6, the J gene TRBJ2-4, with 7 bases matching TRBD1. CDR3 length: 14 amino acids. CDR1 and CDR2 from the germline V gene are MNHNY and SVGAGI (reference sequence). J was trimmed by 6 bases and V by 6 bases; bases with no gene match: 8. The DNA of the CDR3 is TGTGCCAGCAGACTGACAGGGAACCTAAACATTCAGTACTTC. Its translation is CASRLTGNLNIQYF.